This TCR beta chain derives from a study of T cell repertoires in cytomegalovirus infection. The ends were cut back, 1 base at V and 3 bases at J, with 13 bases in the middle. This CDR3 has 15 amino acids. Germline V lookup: CDR1 MGHRA, CDR2 YSYEKL. One entry per CDR3 protein, called by TCRdb with MiXCR from the reads. The sample contains hundreds of thousands of distinct CDR3 sequences, about 33% of which appear only once. The J gene is TRBJ2-7, the V gene TRBV4-1, with a tentative D call TRBD1 (5 bases). The clonotype was recovered from a human donor in good health (CMV status not recorded). Some clones in this sample may be carry-over from other donors' samples. Sequenced: PBMCs. The CDR3 reads CASSQVLTEDYEQYF. CDR3 sequence (DNA): TGCGCCAGCAGCCAAGTACTGACAGAAGACTACGAGCAGTACTTC.